Below, 24 T cell receptor beta chains from the same sample are listed, as sequenced in a study of T cells in Graves' hyperthyroidism and ophthalmopathy. What was amplified from RNA transcripts were TCR beta CDR3 regions. Using the HTBI primer set, a first-round RT-PCR was run on the TCR CDR3. TCRdb analysed the multiplex PCR reads with MiXCR anew, one entry per CDR3 protein. The sample consists of a few hundred thousand distinct CDR3 sequences, roughly 13% of them appearing once. The source material was blood. Receptors were obtained from a man between 25 and 39 years old with Graves' hyperthyroidism that later progressed to Graves' ophthalmopathy.

The V and J genes are TRBV27 and TRBJ1-2; 7 bases align to TRBD1. Germline CDR1 is MNHEY and CDR2 is SMNVEV (reference sequence). J lost 7 bases, V lost 10 bases, and 18 bases had no gene match. The CDR3 runs 15 residues. The CDR3 coding sequence is TGTGCCACTAAGAGGCTGGACAGGCCCTTGGGTGGCTACACCTTC. Its translation is CATKRLDRPLGGYTF.

A remark on this clonotype: Since a much larger clone is just one base distant, this may be a read error. The genes are TRBV30 and TRBJ2-7; TRBD2 might be the D (6 bases). This CDR3 region has 13 residues. Trimming stripped 4 bases from V and 6 bases from J, with 16 bases between. CDR1 and CDR2 from the germline V gene are GTSNPN and SVGIG (reference sequence). For the CDR3, the DNA is TGTGCCTGGACCCCCGGGGACTCTTTCGAGCAGTACTTC. This gives the protein CAWTPGDSFEQYF.

This clonotype occurred a few times. The V gene is TRBV20-1, the J gene TRBJ2-2, with a possible D match to TRBD1 (5 bases). The CDR3 sequence is 17 residues long. Germline assignment: CDR1 DFQATT and CDR2 SNEGSKA (reference sequence). Deletions cut 0 bases from V and 1 base from J, with 15 bases between. The CDR3 here is CSARDPSGPGNTGELFF. The DNA of the CDR3 is TGCAGTGCTAGAGATCCCTCAGGGCCAGGGAACACCGGGGAGCTGTTTTTT.

This sequence joins TRBV12-3 or TRBV12-4 and TRBJ1-2, with D uncertain. V lost 6 bases, J lost 4 bases, and 15 bases lay in between. There are 14 residues in the CDR3. The CDR3 DNA sequence: TGTGCCAGCAGCGTTCGAACCCTTAGCTATGGCTACACCTTC. As protein: CASSVRTLSYGYTF.

This clonotype showed up many times. The rearrangement joins TRBV20-1 to TRBJ2-3; D might be TRBD1 or TRBD2, each matching 5 bases. Per germline, CDR1 DFQATT and CDR2 SNEGSKA (reference sequence). The CDR3 loop spans 19 amino acids. V dropped 5 bases and J dropped 2 bases, with 29 bases sitting between them. CDR3 residues: CSASYYKADSWGTTDTQYF. CDR3 bases: TGCAGTGCTTCCTACTACAAAGCCGACAGTTGGGGGACCACAGATACGCAGTATTTT.

Remarks on this clonotype: A much more abundant neighbour one base away suggests this may be a read error. The chain carries TRBV12-3 or TRBV12-4 and TRBJ2-2; tentatively, D is TRBD2 (5 bases). The CDR3 consists of 14 residues. DNA for the CDR3: TGTGCCAGCAATTTATCAGCGGACACCGGGGAGCTGTTTTTT. The encoded protein is CASNLSADTGELFF.

The chain links TRBV6-1 to TRBJ1-2; unclear D gene. Trimming removed 4 bases from V and 2 bases from J, with 11 bases in between. Germline V gives CDR1 MNHNS, CDR2 SASEGT. The CDR3 is made up of 14 amino acids. For the CDR3, the DNA is TGTGCCAGCAGTGGACGGACGGCCAACTATGGCTACACCTTC. Its translation: CASSGRTANYGYTF.

This clonotype has ten or more counts. The chain couples TRBV6-1 to TRBJ1-5; 7 nucleotides agree with TRBD1. This CDR3 contains 15 residues. In germline, CDR1 is MNHNS, CDR2 SASEGT. V shed 3 bases and J 1 base; nucleotides not matched to a gene: 3. DNA for the CDR3: TGTGCCAGCAGTGAGGGGGACAGAAGCAATCAGCCCCAGCATTTT. Translating it yields CASSEGDRSNQPQHF.

This clonotype was seen only a few times. The chain uses TRBV28 and TRBJ2-3; 9 nucleotides match TRBD1. This CDR3 contains 15 residues. Germline trimming cut 8 bases from V and 4 bases from J; bases unmatched to any gene: 10. Germline values: CDR1 MDHEN, CDR2 SYDVKM. The CDR3 loop reads CASAQGGQGPDTQYF. The CDR3 DNA follows: TGTGCCAGCGCGCAGGGGGGACAGGGTCCAGATACGCAGTATTTT.

This clonotype was recorded many times. V is TRBV6-6 and J is TRBJ2-3, with D uncertain. Germline V lookup: CDR1 MNHNY, CDR2 SVGAGI (reference sequence). Deletions cut 0 bases from V and 4 bases from J, with 17 bases between. The CDR3 length is 17 residues. CDR3 nucleotide sequence: TGTGCCAGCAGTTACTCGGCGGTGGCAGTCGGTTCAGATACGCAGTATTTT. Amino acid sequence: CASSYSAVAVGSDTQYF.

The rearrangement uses TRBV6-1 and TRBJ1-3; possibly TRBD1 for D (6 bases). Trimming removed 2 bases from V and 0 bases from J, with 11 bases in between. CDR3 length: 16 amino acids. Per the germline V gene, CDR1 is MNHNS and CDR2 is SASEGT. DNA of the CDR3: TGTGCCAGCAGTGAATTGGGGGCCCTCTCTGGAAACACCATATATTTT. As protein: CASSELGALSGNTIYF.

This clonotype came up a few times. V gene TRBV19 combines with J gene TRBJ2-2, with 9 bases matching TRBD1. V was pared by 4 bases and J by 4 bases, with 4 bases of the junction left unmatched. Germline V gene sequence: CDR1 LNHDA, CDR2 SQIVND (reference sequence). The CDR3 totals 15 residues. The CDR3 reads CASSTGTGITGELFF. CDR3 DNA sequence: TGTGCCAGTAGTACCGGGACAGGGATCACCGGGGAGCTGTTTTTT.

This clonotype was observed a few times. The chain employs TRBV20-1 and TRBJ2-5, with 10 positions matching TRBD2. The CDR3 runs to 14 residues. The V gene's germline CDR1 is DFQATT and CDR2 SNEGSKA (reference sequence). V lost 7 bases and J lost 1; bases outside the gene matches: 6. As DNA, the CDR3 is TGCAGTGTCCCCAGCGGGGGGGCCCAAGAGACCCAGTACTTC. Translated: CSVPSGGAQETQYF.

This clonotype was seen a few times. V gene TRBV9 combines with J gene TRBJ2-2; 9 bases are shared with TRBD1. Germline values: CDR1 SGDLS, CDR2 YYNGEE. There are 18 residues in the CDR3. Trimming removed 7 bases from V and 1 base from J; junction bases left unmatched: 14. The CDR3 is CASGSAPGGQGNTGELFF. Written as DNA, the CDR3 is TGTGCCAGCGGCTCTGCTCCTGGGGGACAGGGGAACACCGGGGAGCTGTTTTTT. Drawing the rest from reference TRBV9 and TRBJ2-2, the complete variable domain is DSGVTQTPKHLITATGQRVTLRCSPRSGDLSVYWYQQSLDQGLQFLIQYYNGEERAKGNILERFSAQQFPDLHSELNLSSLELGDSALYFCASGSAPGGQGNTGELFFGEGSRLTVL.

The gene calls are TRBV11-2 and TRBJ2-5; weak D call: TRBD1 (5 bases). The CDR3 is 16 amino acids. Germline V gives CDR1 SGHAT, CDR2 FQNNGV. With 5 bases removed from V and 3 bases from J, the gap between germline ends came to 19 bases. CDR3 nucleotides: TGTGCCAGCAGCCCAATCTTCAACCCCAGGGAAGAGACCCAGTACTTC. Protein: CASSPIFNPREETQYF.

This clonotype has a count of ten or more. The V and J genes are TRBV6-1 and TRBJ1-5; D gene uncertain. Germline CDR1 MNHNS, CDR2 SASEGT. This CDR3 is 15 amino acids long. Trimming cost V 11 bases and J 0 bases, with 17 bases left between them. Here the CDR3 reads CASAVMIYSNQPQHF. The CDR3 DNA sequence: TGTGCCTCAGCAGTGATGATTTATAGCAATCAGCCCCAGCATTTT.

Remarks on this clonotype: Given a much more abundant clone one base away, this may be a read error. The chain links TRBV27 to TRBJ1-6; tentative D call: TRBD1 (5 bases). CDR1 MNHEY and CDR2 SMNVEV come from the germline V gene (reference sequence). The CDR3 is 15 residues long. The V and J ends lost 6 bases and 7 bases respectively, with 16 bases between them. The chain's CDR3 is CASRLWGSRNSPLHF. CDR3 DNA: TGTGCCAGCAGATTGTGGGGGTCGCGCAATTCACCCCTCCACTTT.

This clonotype was counted ten times or more. The genes are TRBV20-1 and TRBJ1-4; D ambiguous. Per germline, CDR1 DFQATT and CDR2 SNEGSKA (reference sequence). The CDR3 is made up of 14 amino acids. The germline V and J ends were trimmed by 3 bases and 0 bases, with 8 bases remaining between them. The CDR3 DNA is TGCAGTGCTAGTTCATGGGCAACTAATGAAAAACTGTTTTTT. Translating gives CSASSWATNEKLFF.

This clonotype was counted many times. The rearrangement uses TRBV13 and TRBJ1-2; D may be TRBD1 (5 bases). Germline V gene data show CDR1 as PRHDT and CDR2 as FYEKMQ (reference sequence). The CDR3 runs 15 residues. V was cut by 3 bases and J by 5 bases, with 16 bases left in between. The CDR3: CASSFSLGQRYGYTF. Here the CDR3 DNA reads TGTGCCAGCAGCTTTTCGTTGGGGCAGCGATATGGCTACACCTTC.

A few counts support this clonotype. The chain employs TRBV6-1 and TRBJ1-5, with D tentatively TRBD1 (5 bases). The length of the CDR3 is 13 residues. The germline V gene encodes CDR1 MNHNS and CDR2 SASEGT. V was cut by 5 bases and J by 3 bases, with 8 bases left in between. CDR3: CASSPGTNQPQHF. The CDR3 region has the DNA TGTGCCAGCAGTCCGGGGACCAATCAGCCCCAGCATTTT.

This clonotype was counted at least ten times. The chain combines TRBV12-3 or TRBV12-4 with TRBJ1-2; D remains unclear. With 2 bases removed from V and 1 base from J, the gap between germline ends came to 5 bases. The CDR3 totals 13 residues. The CDR3 coding sequence is TGTGCCAGCAGTTTACGGAATAACTATGGCTACACCTTC. Protein: CASSLRNNYGYTF.

This clonotype was found a few times. The chain links TRBV29-1 to TRBJ1-5; 7 bases are a match to TRBD1. CDR1 is SQVTM and CDR2 is ANQGSEA in the germline V gene. The trim removed 6 bases at V and 4 bases at J, leaving 6 bases unmatched. This CDR3 has 13 residues. This CDR3 is CSVGQARNQPQHF. CDR3 DNA: TGCAGCGTCGGACAGGCCCGTAATCAGCCCCAGCATTTT.

The V call is TRBV19, the J call TRBJ2-5, with D maybe TRBD2 (5 bases). CDR1 is LNHDA, CDR2 SQIVND, per germline (reference sequence). Trimming removed 8 bases from V and 0 bases from J, with 13 bases in between. The CDR3 consists of 14 residues. The CDR3 here is CASGKGGYQETQYF. For the CDR3, the DNA is TGTGCCAGTGGGAAGGGCGGGTACCAAGAGACCCAGTACTTC.

This clonotype was counted only a few times. The chain employs TRBV5-1 and TRBJ2-7; tentative D call: TRBD1 (5 bases). V lost 4 bases and J lost 1, with 9 bases in between. CDR1 is SGHRS and CDR2 is YFSETQ in the germline V gene. The CDR3 is 13 residues long. The CDR3 DNA reads as TGCGCCAGCAGCGCCGACAGTTCCTACGAGCAGTACTTC. Translation gives CASSADSSYEQYF. Together with reference TRBV5-1 and TRBJ2-7, the CDR3 gives the full variable domain: KAGVTQTPRYLIKTRGQQVTLSCSPISGHRSVSWYQQTPGQGLQFLFEYFSETQRNKGNFPGRFSGRQFSNSRSEMNVSTLELGDSALYLCASSADSSYEQYFGPGTRLTVT.